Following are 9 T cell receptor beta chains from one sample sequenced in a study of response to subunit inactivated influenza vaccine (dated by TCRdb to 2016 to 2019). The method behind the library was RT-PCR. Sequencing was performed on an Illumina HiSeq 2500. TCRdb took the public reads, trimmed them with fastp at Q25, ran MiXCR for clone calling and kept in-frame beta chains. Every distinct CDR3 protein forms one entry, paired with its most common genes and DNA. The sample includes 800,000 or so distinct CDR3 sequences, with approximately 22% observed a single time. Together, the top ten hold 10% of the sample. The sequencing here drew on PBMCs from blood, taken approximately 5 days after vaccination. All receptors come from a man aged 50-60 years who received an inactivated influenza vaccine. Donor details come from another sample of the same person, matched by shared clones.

For the CDR3, the DNA is TGTGCCAGCAGCCCCGATCGAGGGGCCCGCAATCAGCCCCAGCATTTT. This encodes CASSPDRGARNQPQHF. This chain joins TRBV28 and TRBJ1-5, with D perhaps TRBD1 (5 bases). Looked up from germline, CDR1 is MDHEN and CDR2 is SYDVKM. Trimming shortened V by 6 bases and J by 2 bases, and 17 bases separated the two germline ends. The length of the CDR3 is 16 residues.

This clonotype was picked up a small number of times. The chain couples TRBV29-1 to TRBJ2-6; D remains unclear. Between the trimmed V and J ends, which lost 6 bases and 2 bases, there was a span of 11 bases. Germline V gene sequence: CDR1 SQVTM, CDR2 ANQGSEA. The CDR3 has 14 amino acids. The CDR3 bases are TGCAGCGTGAAGGCCCCCGCTGGGGCCAACGTCCTGACTTTC. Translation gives CSVKAPAGANVLTF.

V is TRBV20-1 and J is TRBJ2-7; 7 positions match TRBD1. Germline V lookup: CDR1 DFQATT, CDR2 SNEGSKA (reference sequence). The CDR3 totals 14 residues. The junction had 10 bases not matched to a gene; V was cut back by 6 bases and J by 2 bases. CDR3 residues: CSAATGTATYEQYF. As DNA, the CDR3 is TGCAGTGCCGCAACCGGGACAGCGACCTACGAGCAGTACTTC.

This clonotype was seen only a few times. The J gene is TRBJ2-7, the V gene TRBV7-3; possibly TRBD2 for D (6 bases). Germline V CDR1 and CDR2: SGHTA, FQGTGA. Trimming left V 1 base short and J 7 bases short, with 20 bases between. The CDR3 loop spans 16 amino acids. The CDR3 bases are TGTGCCAGCAGCTTAAACGTCCGGACTACATTTAGTGAGCAGTACTTC. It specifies CASSLNVRTTFSEQYF.

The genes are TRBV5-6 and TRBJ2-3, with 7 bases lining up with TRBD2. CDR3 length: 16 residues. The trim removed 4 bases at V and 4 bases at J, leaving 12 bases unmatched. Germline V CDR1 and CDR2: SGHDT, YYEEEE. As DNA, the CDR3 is TGTGCCAGCAGCCAAACTAGCGTAAGAGTTTCAGATACGCAGTATTTT. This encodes CASSQTSVRVSDTQYF.

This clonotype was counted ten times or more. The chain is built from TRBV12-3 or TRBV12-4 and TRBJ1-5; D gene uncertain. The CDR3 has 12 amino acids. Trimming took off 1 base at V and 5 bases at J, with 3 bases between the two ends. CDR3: CASSLDYQPQHF. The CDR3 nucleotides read TGTGCCAGCAGTTTAGATTATCAGCCCCAGCATTTT.

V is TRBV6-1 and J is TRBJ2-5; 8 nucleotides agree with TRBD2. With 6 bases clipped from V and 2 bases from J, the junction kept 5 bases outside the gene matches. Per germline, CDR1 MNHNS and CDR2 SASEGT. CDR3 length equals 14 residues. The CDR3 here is CASSNPGGQETQYF. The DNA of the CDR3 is TGTGCCAGCAGCAATCCGGGGGGGCAAGAGACCCAGTACTTC.

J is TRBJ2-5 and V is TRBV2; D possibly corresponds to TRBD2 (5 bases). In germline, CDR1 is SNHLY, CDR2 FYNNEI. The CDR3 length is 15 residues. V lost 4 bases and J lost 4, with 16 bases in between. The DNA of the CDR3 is TGTGCCAGCAGTGGTGCCACGCGGGTAGGAGAGACCCAGTACTTC. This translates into CASSGATRVGETQYF.

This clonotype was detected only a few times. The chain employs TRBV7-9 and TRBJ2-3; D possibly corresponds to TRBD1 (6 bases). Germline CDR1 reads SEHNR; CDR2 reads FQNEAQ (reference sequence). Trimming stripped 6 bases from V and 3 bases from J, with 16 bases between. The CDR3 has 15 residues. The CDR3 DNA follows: TGTGCCAGCAGACCCCGGGACATACAAACAGATACGCAGTATTTT. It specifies CASRPRDIQTDTQYF.